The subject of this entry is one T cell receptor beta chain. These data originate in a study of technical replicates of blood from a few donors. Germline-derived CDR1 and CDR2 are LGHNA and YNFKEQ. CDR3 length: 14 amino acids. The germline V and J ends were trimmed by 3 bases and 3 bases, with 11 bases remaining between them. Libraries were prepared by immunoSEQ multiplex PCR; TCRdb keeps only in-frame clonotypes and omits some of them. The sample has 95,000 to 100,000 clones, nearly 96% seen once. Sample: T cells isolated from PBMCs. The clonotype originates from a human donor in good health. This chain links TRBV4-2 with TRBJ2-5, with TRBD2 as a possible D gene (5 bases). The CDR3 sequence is CASSQGGSEETQYF. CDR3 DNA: TGTGCCAGCAGCCAGGGTGGGAGTGAAGAGACCCAGTACTTC.